This T cell receptor beta chain emerged from a study of cytomegalovirus exposure and HLA in healthy donors. The study drew the donors from its roughly 120-subject validation cohort, separate from the approximately 700-subject first cohort. The CDR3 sequence is 13 residues long. The V end lost 5 bases, the J end lost 0 bases, and 5 bases lay between the germline ends. Germline loops: CDR1 LNHDA, CDR2 SQIVND (reference sequence). General observations from the study: The study put around 180 TCR beta chains on its list as cytomegalovirus-associated. It was confirmed in vitro that a few of the CMV-associated chains were specific for CMV antigens.

TCRdb keeps only in-frame clones here, not all; method: immunoSEQ multiplex PCR. This sample has approximately 260,000 clones, with about 90% found just once. This clone was seen just once. The antigen remains undetermined. The receptor was derived from a woman younger than 45 in good health and CMV-seropositive. This chain links TRBV19 with TRBJ1-3; D ambiguous. The sample taken for sequencing was PBMCs. The CDR3 bases are TGTGCCAGTAGTGTATTCTCTGGAAACACCATATATTTT. Translation gives CASSVFSGNTIYF.